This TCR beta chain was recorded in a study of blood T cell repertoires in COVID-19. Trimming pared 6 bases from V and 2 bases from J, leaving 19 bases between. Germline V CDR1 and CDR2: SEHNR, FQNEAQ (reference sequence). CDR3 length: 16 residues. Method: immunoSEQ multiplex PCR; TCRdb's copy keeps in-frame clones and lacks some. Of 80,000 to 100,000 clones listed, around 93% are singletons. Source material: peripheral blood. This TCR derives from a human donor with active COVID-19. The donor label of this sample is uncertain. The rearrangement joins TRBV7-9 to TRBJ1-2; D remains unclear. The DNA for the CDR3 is TGTGCCAGCAGTTCCGGCTGGGAGGGAAGGAACTATGGCTACACCTTC. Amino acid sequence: CASSSGWEGRNYGYTF.